These 31 T cell receptor beta chains came from one sample sequenced in a study of control samples from healthy donors and cancer patients. The table came from immunoSEQ multiplex PCR; TCRdb's copy has only in-frame clones and leaves some out. The data show nearly 55,000 clones, around 95% seen once. Sample: blood. Source of these receptors: a young woman in good health.

V is TRBV29-1 and J is TRBJ2-3, with TRBD1 matching over 9 bases. Germline V CDR1 and CDR2: SQVTM, ANQGSEA. V was pared by 7 bases and J by 5 bases, with 10 bases of the junction left unmatched. CDR3 length: 14 residues. The CDR3 DNA reads as TGCAGCGGATGGGACAGGGCTGGGGGAGATACGCAGTATTTT. The encoded protein is CSGWDRAGGDTQYF.

The chain has TRBV30 and TRBJ2-6, with D uncertain. This CDR3 spans 18 amino acids. Germline V gives CDR1 GTSNPN, CDR2 SVGIG (reference sequence). V was clipped by 5 bases and J by 5 bases, with 25 bases between them. The CDR3 nucleotides are TGTGCCTGGCATCGAGTGCGTTATAACAAAGGTCGGGCCAACGTCCTGACTTTC. This gives the protein CAWHRVRYNKGRANVLTF.

As concerns this clone: An end of the junction does not agree with germline; a read error may underlie this. The V call is TRBV29-1, the J call TRBJ2-7, with TRBD1 identical over 7 bases. CDR1 and CDR2 (germline): SQVTM, ANQGSEA. This CDR3 contains 13 residues. Written as DNA, the CDR3 is TGCAGCGCTGAAGGGGGCCACTCCTACGAGCAGTACTTC. Translating it yields CSAEGGHSYEQYF.

V gene TRBV10-3 combines with J gene TRBJ1-3, with D possibly TRBD1 on 6 matching bases. CDR1 and CDR2 from the germline V gene are ENHRY and SYGVKD. The CDR3 covers 14 residues. Between the trimmed V and J ends, which lost 6 bases and 8 bases, there was a span of 17 bases. CDR3 in amino acids: CAIRRDTLRDTIYF. Written as DNA, the CDR3 is TGTGCCATCAGACGGGACACTCTCAGGGACACCATATATTTT.

The chain uses TRBV21-1 and TRBJ1-1. TRBV21-1 has pseudogene status. The CDR3 length is 19 residues. For the CDR3, the DNA is TGTGCCAGCACCACCGGATCCCCCCCCTTTAGAGGGAAGAACACTGAAGCTTTCTTT. This codes for CASTTGSPPFRGKNTEAFF.

This sequence joins TRBV12-5 and TRBJ1-3; no reliable D call. Germline CDR1 and CDR2: LGHNT and FRNRAP. Between the trimmed V and J ends, which lost 3 bases and 0 bases, there was a span of 12 bases. The CDR3 has 16 amino acids. The CDR3 spells CASGFLLNSSGNTIYF. Here the CDR3 DNA reads TGTGCTAGTGGTTTCCTTCTGAACAGCTCTGGAAACACCATATATTTT.

The rearrangement uses TRBV24-1 and TRBJ2-3; 11 positions agree with TRBD2. CDR1 and CDR2 from the germline V gene are KGHDR and SFDVKD. J was trimmed by 6 bases and V by 7 bases; bases with no gene match: 5. The CDR3 loop spans 14 amino acids. In DNA form, the CDR3 reads TGTGCCACCAGGACTAGCGGGACTGGGGATACGCAGTATTTT. As protein: CATRTSGTGDTQYF.

The rearrangement links TRBV7-9 to TRBJ2-3; 11 nucleotides line up with TRBD2. CDR3 length: 16 residues. The trim removed 1 base at V and 2 bases at J, leaving 2 bases unmatched. Germline CDR1 SEHNR, CDR2 FQNEAQ (reference sequence). The CDR3 sequence: CASSLGSGRATDTQYF. For the CDR3, the DNA is TGTGCCAGCAGCTTAGGTAGCGGGAGGGCCACAGATACGCAGTATTTT.

The chain is built from TRBV18 and TRBJ2-1, with 8 bases that match TRBD2. Trimming at V came to 3 bases and at J to 5 bases, leaving 12 bases not matched to a gene. In germline, CDR1 is KGHSH, CDR2 LQKENI. The CDR3 has 17 residues. CDR3 amino acids: CASSPSFPEAGDNEQFF. Written as DNA, the CDR3 is TGTGCCAGCTCACCCTCCTTCCCGGAAGCGGGGGACAATGAGCAGTTCTTC. Full variable domain (outside the CDR3, taken from reference TRBV18 and TRBJ2-1): NAGVMQNPRHLVRRRGQEARLRCSPMKGHSHVYWYRQLPEEGLKFMVYLQKENIIDESGMPKERFSAEFPKEGPSILRIQQVVRGDSAAYFCASSPSFPEAGDNEQFFGPGTRLTVL.

The chain carries TRBV6-5 and TRBJ1-2, with TRBD1 matching 12 bases. Germline values: CDR1 MNHEY, CDR2 SVGAGI. The CDR3 is 15 amino acids. The V and J ends lost 6 bases and 7 bases, in that order; junction bases with no gene match: 9. This chain's CDR3 is CASRPGTGGRFGYTF. CDR3 DNA: TGTGCCAGCAGACCCGGGACAGGGGGCCGATTTGGCTACACCTTC.

This chain joins TRBV28 and TRBJ1-4; 7 nucleotides align to TRBD1. CDR3 length: 17 amino acids. CDR1 and CDR2 (germline): MDHEN, SYDVKM. J was trimmed by 8 bases and V by 7 bases; bases with no gene match: 19. CDR3 nucleotides: TGTGCCAGCACCTTTTCCCTTCAGGGGGTGAAGAGAGAAAAACTGTTTTTT. Residues: CASTFSLQGVKREKLFF.

This chain uses TRBV5-5 with TRBJ1-5, with TRBD1 identical over 9 bases. The length of the CDR3 is 18 residues. The germline V gene has CDR1 SGHKS and CDR2 YYEKEE (reference sequence). J gave up 3 bases and V 2 bases, and 12 bases lay outside the gene matches. CDR3: CASSFRATGTGSNQPQHF. The DNA for the CDR3 is TGTGCCAGCAGCTTTCGCGCTACCGGGACAGGGTCCAATCAGCCCCAGCATTTT. The whole variable domain, filled in from reference TRBV5-5 and TRBJ1-5, reads DAGVTQSPTHLIKTRGQQVTLRCSPISGHKSVSWYQQVLGQGPQFIFQYYEKEERGRGNFPDRFSARQFPNYSSELNVNALLLGDSALYLCASSFRATGTGSNQPQHFGDGTRLSIL.

J is TRBJ1-1 and V is TRBV19; unclear D gene. The V end lost 5 bases, the J end lost 1 base, and 8 bases lay between the germline ends. Germline V gene lookup returns CDR1 LNHDA and CDR2 SQIVND (reference sequence). CDR3 length: 13 amino acids. The CDR3 protein is CASSWTGNTEAFF. Here the CDR3 DNA reads TGTGCCAGTAGTTGGACCGGGAACACTGAAGCTTTCTTT.

The J gene is TRBJ2-7, the V gene TRBV11-2; weak D call: TRBD2 (6 bases). The CDR3 totals 14 residues. From germline, CDR1 is SGHAT and CDR2 FQNNGV. Trimming took 5 bases from V and 6 from J, leaving 17 bases between them. CDR3 region: CASSRIGGSAEQYF. Written as DNA, the CDR3 is TGTGCCAGCAGCCGTATCGGAGGGTCCGCCGAGCAGTACTTC.

The gene calls are TRBV5-6 and TRBJ2-7; 9 bases match TRBD1. This CDR3 comprises 14 residues. With 2 bases clipped from V and 5 bases from J, the junction kept 5 bases outside the gene matches. The germline V gene has CDR1 SGHDT and CDR2 YYEEEE. CDR3 nucleotides: TGTGCCAGCAGCTTCCTAGACAGGGGGGACGAGCAGTACTTC. This translates into CASSFLDRGDEQYF.

This clone was observed a handful of times. Its ends do not fully match the called genes, so a read error is possible. In DNA, the CDR3 is TGTGCCAGCGACGGGCCCAACTCCCACGAGCAGTACTTC. As protein: CASDGPNSHEQYF. This chain joins TRBV28 and TRBJ2-7; D gene uncertain. CDR3 length: 13 residues. Germline V gives CDR1 MDHEN, CDR2 SYDVKM.

The CDR3: CASSPRSESNQPQYF. The CDR3 nucleotides read TGTGCCAGCAGCCCAAGGTCCGAGAGCAATCAGCCCCAGTATTTT. V is TRBV6-5 and J is TRBJ1-5; no clear D gene. The J call is doubtful: the DNA matches TRBJ2-3 better. The germline V gene has CDR1 MNHEY and CDR2 SVGAGI. CDR3 length: 15 amino acids.

V is TRBV2 and J is TRBJ2-7, with D hard to call. The CDR3 runs to 13 residues. V dropped 3 bases and J dropped 5 bases, with 11 bases sitting between them. Looked up from germline, CDR1 is SNHLY and CDR2 is FYNNEI. In nucleotides, the CDR3 is TGTGCCAGCAGTGATTATTTGGTGGACGAGCAGTACTTC. Translation: CASSDYLVDEQYF.

This chain's CDR3 is CASRRSGSPAGTDTQYF. The CDR3 nucleotides read TGTGCCAGCCGACGGAGCGGGAGTCCGGCGGGTACAGATACGCAGTATTTT. The chain recombines TRBV28 with TRBJ2-3; 8 bases are a match to TRBD2. CDR3 length: 17 residues. Germline lookup yields CDR1 MDHEN and CDR2 SYDVKM. Trimming cost V 8 bases and J 3 bases; bases outside gene matches: 16.

This chain joins TRBV7-2 and TRBJ1-5; perhaps TRBD1 as D (5 bases). Germline CDR1 SGHTA, CDR2 FQGNSA. Trimming left V 4 bases short and J 6 bases short, with 19 bases between. The CDR3 sequence is 16 residues long. This CDR3 reads CASSSGGSGSGQPQHF. The CDR3 DNA reads as TGTGCCAGCAGCTCTGGGGGGTCGGGCAGCGGTCAGCCCCAGCATTTT.

In its sample, this clone was seen once. The V call is TRBV15, the J call TRBJ1-2; no definite D call. From germline, CDR1 is LNHNV and CDR2 YYDKDF (reference sequence). This CDR3 is built from 12 residues. With 1 base removed from V and 7 bases from J, the gap between germline ends came to 7 bases. This CDR3 reads CATSRVGGGYTF. CDR3 coding DNA: TGTGCCACCAGCAGAGTTGGTGGTGGCTACACCTTC.

This clone was found once. This chain connects TRBV6-2 or TRBV6-3 to TRBJ2-7; 15 bases agree with TRBD2. Unmatched junction bases numbered 4, after V lost 3 bases and J lost 1 base. The CDR3 spans 17 residues. Per the germline V gene, CDR1 is MNHEY and CDR2 is SVGEGT. CDR3 in DNA: TGTGCCAGCAGTTATCGGACTAGCGGGAGGGGTTCCTACGAGCAGTACTTC. It yields the protein CASSYRTSGRGSYEQYF.

This clone showed up just once. The rearrangement uses TRBV7-2 and TRBJ2-7; 11 bases line up with TRBD2. Trimming at V came to 5 bases and at J to 6 bases, leaving 6 bases not matched to a gene. Germline V gene lookup returns CDR1 SGHTA and CDR2 FQGNSA. The CDR3 has 14 residues. CDR3 in DNA: TGTGCCAGCAGCAATAGCGGGAGGGCCTCCGAGCAGTACTTC. This translates into CASSNSGRASEQYF.

This chain links TRBV29-1 with TRBJ2-7, with 11 nucleotides matching TRBD2. CDR3 length: 12 amino acids. The germline gives CDR1 SQVTM, CDR2 ANQGSEA. The V and J ends lost 6 bases and 9 bases, in that order; junction bases with no gene match: 7. The CDR3 DNA reads TGCAGCGTAACTAGCGGGAGTGCAGTGCAGTACTTC. Protein product: CSVTSGSAVQYF.

The V and J genes are TRBV4-1 and TRBJ2-1, with D perhaps matching TRBD2 (6 bases). The length of the CDR3 is 16 residues. Trimming stripped 5 bases from V and 0 bases from J, with 14 bases between. The germline CDR1 and CDR2 sequences are MGHRA and YSYEKL. This CDR3 is CASSTPLRDSYNEQFF. In DNA form, the CDR3 reads TGCGCCAGCAGCACCCCCCTGCGGGACTCCTACAATGAGCAGTTCTTC.

The chain has TRBV2 and TRBJ2-5; tentatively, D is TRBD2 (6 bases). Germline CDR1 reads SNHLY; CDR2 reads FYNNEI. The CDR3 sequence is 14 residues long. V lost 2 bases to trimming and J lost 5 bases, with 12 bases between them. CDR3 in DNA: TGTGCCAGCAGTGAAAGGAGGGGTGGTGAGACCCAGTACTTC. Protein: CASSERRGGETQYF.

This clone was counted only a few times. The chain has TRBV30 and TRBJ1-5, with unresolved D. Germline CDR1 is GTSNPN and CDR2 is SVGIG (reference sequence). Trimming pared 4 bases from V and 5 bases from J, leaving 18 bases between. This CDR3 contains 15 residues. CDR3 in DNA: TGTGCCTGGACCCCGCCTGGACGGGGAGATCAGCCCCAGCATTTT. Translation: CAWTPPGRGDQPQHF. Full variable domain (outside the CDR3, taken from reference TRBV30 and TRBJ1-5): SQTIHQWPATLVQPVGSPLSLECTVEGTSNPNLYWYRQAAGRGLQLLFYSVGIGQISSEVPQNLSASRPQDRQFILSSKKLLLSDSGFYLCAWTPPGRGDQPQHFGDGTRLSIL.

This clone was seen only once. The J gene is TRBJ1-5, the V gene TRBV4-1, with 8 nucleotides matching TRBD1. The germline CDR1 and CDR2 sequences are MGHRA and YSYEKL. The length of the CDR3 is 15 residues. Trimming took 7 bases from V and 6 from J; bases not matched to a gene: 11. DNA of the CDR3: TGCGCCAGCACACTTCCGACAGGGGATCGTCAGCCCCAGCATTTT. It translates to CASTLPTGDRQPQHF.

This sequence joins TRBV10-3 and TRBJ1-2; 9 bases match TRBD1. The CDR3 is 15 amino acids. Germline-derived CDR1 and CDR2 are ENHRY and SYGVKD. Unmatched junction bases numbered 14, after V lost 10 bases and J lost 5 bases. CDR3 DNA: TGTGCCACATGGACCACGACAGGGGGAGCATATGGCTACACCTTC. As protein: CATWTTTGGAYGYTF.

The chain uses TRBV3-1 (or the pseudogene TRBV3-2) and TRBJ1-2; 10 bases are a match to TRBD1. The CDR3 runs to 13 residues. V was pared by 4 bases and J by 6 bases, with 2 bases of the junction left unmatched. Germline assignment: CDR1 LGHDT and CDR2 YNNKEL (reference sequence). The CDR3 loop is CASSPGTGDGYTF. In DNA form, the CDR3 reads TGTGCCAGCAGCCCCGGGACAGGGGATGGCTACACCTTC.

This clone was observed a few times. This rearrangement joins TRBV27 to TRBJ2-5; 10 bases map to TRBD2. The CDR3 has 14 residues. The junction had 0 bases not matched to a gene; V was cut back by 5 bases and J by 0 bases. Germline loops: CDR1 MNHEY, CDR2 SMNVEV (reference sequence). The CDR3 is CASSGTSDQETQYF. Written as DNA, the CDR3 is TGTGCCAGCAGTGGGACTAGCGACCAAGAGACCCAGTACTTC.